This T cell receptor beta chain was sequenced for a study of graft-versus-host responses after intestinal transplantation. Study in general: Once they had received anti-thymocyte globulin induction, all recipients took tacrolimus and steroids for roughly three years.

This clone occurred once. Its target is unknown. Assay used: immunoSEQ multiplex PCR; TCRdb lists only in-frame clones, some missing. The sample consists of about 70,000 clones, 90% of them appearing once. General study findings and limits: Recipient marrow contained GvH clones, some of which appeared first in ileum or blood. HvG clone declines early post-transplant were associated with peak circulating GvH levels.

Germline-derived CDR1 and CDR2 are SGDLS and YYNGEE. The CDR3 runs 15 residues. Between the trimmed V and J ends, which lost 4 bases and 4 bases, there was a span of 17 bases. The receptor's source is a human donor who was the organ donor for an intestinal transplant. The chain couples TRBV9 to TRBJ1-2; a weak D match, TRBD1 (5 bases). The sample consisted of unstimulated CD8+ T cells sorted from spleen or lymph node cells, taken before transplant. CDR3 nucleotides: TGTGCCAGCAGCTTCCGACAGTTGGGGGGCTATGGCTACACCTTC. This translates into CASSFRQLGGYGYTF.